Detailed here is one T cell receptor beta chain. What it binds is not known. Per individual sample, total RNA of at least 5 micrograms was extracted. The entry originates in a study of blood T cells in healthy people across ages. Whole-study findings and limits: Diversity was higher, and naive CD4+ cells more numerous, in long-lived donors than in aged donors. Correlation between TCR beta diversity and naive T cell percentage was strong.

The second PCR ran roughly 6 to 11 cycles with a sample-barcoded 5' primer and J-beta primers. TCRdb re-called the 5' RACE reads with MiXCR, one entry per CDR3 protein. The repertoire has 700,000 to 900,000 distinct CDR3 sequences, roughly 50% of them found once; the top ten carry roughly 40%. Germline-derived CDR1 and CDR2 are LGHDT and YNNKEL (reference sequence). This CDR3 region has 17 residues. V dropped 3 bases and J dropped 14; count of bases not matched to a gene: 19. Sequenced: blood. V gene TRBV3-1 combines with J gene TRBJ2-3, with 11 bases that match TRBD2. The receptor comes from an elderly man in good health. As DNA, the CDR3 is TGTGCCAGCAGCCAGAACGGACTAGCGGGCCAGCACAGATACGCGTATTTT. Translation: CASSQNGLAGQHRYAYF.